This T cell receptor (beta chain) was profiled in a study of cytomegalovirus exposure and HLA in healthy donors. The PCR employed 60 Vbeta primers together with 13 Jbeta primers. Profiling relied on immunoSEQ multiplex PCR, and the TCRdb table lists in-frame clones only, not all of them. The sample lists about 190,000 clones; approximately 88% were seen once. This CDR3 has 16 amino acids. V gave up 4 bases and J gave up 0 bases, with 11 bases separating them. The V gene's germline CDR1 is SGDLS and CDR2 YYNGEE. Specimen: PBMCs. The V call is TRBV9, the J call TRBJ1-6; D possibly corresponds to TRBD1 (5 bases). The TCR comes from a boy younger than 18 in good health and CMV-seronegative. CDR3 DNA sequence: TGTGCCAGCAGCCCCTACGGGGGCTCCTATAATTCACCCCTCCACTTT. It translates to CASSPYGGSYNSPLHF.